A selection of T cell receptor beta chains follows, all from one sample in a study of identical twins. TCRdb analysed the 5' RACE reads with MiXCR anew, one entry per CDR3 protein. The sample includes hundreds of thousands of distinct CDR3 sequences, 10% to 15% seen only once; the top ten take roughly 7.8%. The same data also went into a second study, on yellow fever vaccine responses in identical twins.

The sample was CD8+ T cells sorted from blood. The receptors stem from a woman under 30 in good health. Each CDR3 is given with its conserved first and last residue. Part of the rows lack a size; the others show once, few, many or a class for expanded clones.

v_gene	abundance	j_gene	CDR3aa
TRBV5-6	.	TRBJ2-5	CASSARDRKETQYF
TRBV27	few	TRBJ2-3	CASSLWGVTDTQYF
TRBV9	few	TRBJ1-2	CASDRPEGNYGYTF
TRBV28	.	TRBJ2-7	CASSSLAGEYEQYF
TRBV3-1	few	TRBJ2-1	CASSQDLESYNEQFF
TRBV7-9	few	TRBJ2-7	CASSPRGQGAYEQYF
TRBV4-1	.	TRBJ2-2	CASSQPVQGGGELFF
TRBV15	few	TRBJ2-7	CATSRDTDSYEQYF
TRBV2	few	TRBJ1-1	CASSETGQSNTEAFF
TRBV12-3/TRBV12-4	few	TRBJ2-1	CASSSPGLHNEQFF
TRBV7-9	few	TRBJ2-1	CASSGTGGKSAYNEQFF
TRBV12-3/TRBV12-4	few	TRBJ2-1	CASIPWSGHNEQFF
TRBV12-3/TRBV12-4	many	TRBJ2-3	CASSRLGGITQYF
TRBV27	many	TRBJ2-5	CASSSNNRETQYF
TRBV24-1	few	TRBJ2-1	CATSDPPRTGYNEQFF
TRBV7-9	once	TRBJ2-7	CASSTSGRGAYEQYF
TRBV5-6	.	TRBJ2-1	CASSTPGQGGDEQFF
TRBV9	few	TRBJ2-1	CASSSPHSGDNEQFF
TRBV7-6	.	TRBJ1-6	CASSLAGSNSPLHF